The source of this T cell receptor (beta chain) is a study of cytomegalovirus exposure and HLA in healthy donors. Germline loops: CDR1 MNHEY, CDR2 SVGAGI. Trimming cost V 6 bases and J 2 bases; bases outside gene matches: 7. The CDR3 spans 15 residues. Study results and caveats: When presence/absence was analysed, sequencing depth was taken to be roughly uniform across donors. For cytomegalovirus status, the classifier reportedly gave diagnoses with high specificity and sensitivity. The study labeled 150 or so TCR beta chains cytomegalovirus-associated. V- and J-gene trimming in TCR beta was tied to a missense DCLRE1C variant by an analysis performed later.

Worth noting for this clone: Its antigen is unidentified.

PCR involved 60 Vbeta and 13 Jbeta primers. Libraries were prepared by immunoSEQ multiplex PCR; TCRdb keeps only in-frame clonotypes and omits some of them. The table includes around 170,000 clones, 82% detected once. Sequencing input: PBMCs. The source of this sequence is a woman aged 18-35 years in good health and CMV-seronegative. This chain links TRBV6-5 with TRBJ2-5, with 9 bases fitting TRBD1. CDR3 bases: TGTGCCAGCAGAGACGGGACAGGGTTACAAGAGACCCAGTACTTC. It is translated as CASRDGTGLQETQYF.